The 18 T cell receptor beta chains listed next were all sequenced from one sample in a study of regulatory T cells in long-lasting Graves disease. Investigators prepared the TCR beta libraries by applying iRepertoire HTBI primers and Arm-PCR of CDR3 regions. TCRdb analysed the multiplex PCR reads with MiXCR anew, one entry per CDR3 protein. The sample shows about 440,000 distinct CDR3 sequences, approximately 16% of them seen only once. Indicated time point: newly diagnosed GD, antithyroid drugs for less than 3 months. Isolated PBMC RNA provided the starting material for the TCR library. These same data were also listed under a study on T cells in Graves' hyperthyroidism and ophthalmopathy.

Specimen: peripheral blood mononuclear cells (PBMCs), collected at new diagnosis, from a patient treated with antithyroid drugs. These receptors were collected from a woman aged 18-35 years with Graves disease.

This clonotype was observed a few times. This rearrangement joins TRBV7-2 to TRBJ1-1, with 7 bases aligning to TRBD1. The CDR3 totals 15 residues. Germline V lookup: CDR1 SGHTA, CDR2 FQGNSA. V lost 4 bases, J lost 1 base, and 6 bases stayed unmatched. The CDR3 here is CASSSRGQSNTEAFF. The CDR3 nucleotides read TGTGCCAGCAGCTCAAGGGGGCAGTCGAACACTGAAGCTTTCTTT. The whole variable domain, remainder taken from reference TRBV7-2 and TRBJ1-1, is GAGVSQSPSNKVTEKGKDVELRCDPISGHTALYWYRQSLGQGLEFLIYFQGNSAPDKSGLPSDRFSAERTGGSVSTLTIQRTQQEDSAVYLCASSSRGQSNTEAFFGQGTRLTVV.

This clonotype was seen ten or more times. The rearrangement uses TRBV28 and TRBJ2-1; 14 bases agree with TRBD2. CDR3 size: 16 residues. Germline CDR1 reads MDHEN; CDR2 reads SYDVKM. J gave up 7 bases and V 8 bases, and 10 bases lay outside the gene matches. CDR3 DNA sequence: TGTGCCAGCCAGGGACTAGCGGGAGTATTAGGAAATGAGCAGTTCTTC. Amino acids: CASQGLAGVLGNEQFF.

V usage is TRBV27 and J usage is TRBJ2-3, with TRBD2 identical over 8 bases. The germline V gene has CDR1 MNHEY and CDR2 SMNVEV (reference sequence). The J segment lost 6 bases and the V segment lost 6 bases, leaving 5 bases of the junction unmatched. The CDR3 runs to 13 residues. The CDR3 sequence is CASSQREFDTQYF. In nucleotides, the CDR3 is TGTGCCAGCAGCCAGCGGGAGTTTGATACGCAGTATTTT.

The chain is built from TRBV4-1 and TRBJ1-4; 9 bases match TRBD1. The V and J ends lost 3 bases and 8 bases, in that order; junction bases with no gene match: 10. The V gene's germline CDR1 is MGHRA and CDR2 YSYEKL. The CDR3 runs 16 residues. CDR3 in amino acids: CASSQPTGGAKEKLFF. CDR3 sequence (DNA): TGCGCCAGCAGCCAGCCCACAGGGGGCGCGAAGGAAAAACTGTTTTTT.

This clonotype has a count of ten or more. V is TRBV28 and J is TRBJ1-1; 8 bases line up with TRBD1. CDR3 length: 15 residues. With 2 bases clipped from V and 2 bases from J, the junction kept 4 bases outside the gene matches. The germline gives CDR1 MDHEN, CDR2 SYDVKM. The CDR3 sequence is CASSLGQGRNTEAFF. CDR3 bases: TGTGCCAGCAGTTTAGGACAGGGACGTAACACTGAAGCTTTCTTT.

The chain links TRBV7-2 to TRBJ1-6; D uncertain. V lost 1 base and J lost 7, with 8 bases in between. The CDR3 sequence is 14 residues long. Germline values: CDR1 SGHTA, CDR2 FQGNSA. The CDR3 sequence is CASSLGHSNSPLHF. DNA of the CDR3: TGTGCCAGCAGCTTAGGACACTCAAATTCACCCCTCCACTTT.

The chain uses TRBV7-2 and TRBJ2-1; 7 nucleotides agree with TRBD1. The CDR3 sequence is 17 residues long. The trim removed 8 bases at V and 5 bases at J, leaving 18 bases unmatched. The germline V gene encodes CDR1 SGHTA and CDR2 FQGNSA. CDR3 sequence reads: CASGSRQGVVRNNEQFF. CDR3 sequence (DNA): TGTGCCAGCGGCTCCCGACAGGGAGTCGTGCGAAACAATGAGCAGTTCTTC.

The chain is built from TRBV25-1 and TRBJ2-7; D possibly corresponds to TRBD2 (5 bases). V was clipped by 2 bases and J by 4 bases, with 6 bases between them. Germline V gene data show CDR1 as MGHDK and CDR2 as SYGVNS. CDR3 size: 12 residues. This CDR3 reads CASSEREYEQYF. The CDR3 nucleotides are TGTGCCAGCAGTGAACGGGAATACGAGCAGTACTTC.

The CDR3 spells CSARDLGQPMNTEAFF. The CDR3 DNA reads TGCAGTGCTAGAGATCTGGGGCAGCCCATGAACACTGAAGCTTTCTTT. The V gene is TRBV20-1, the J gene TRBJ1-1; weak D call: TRBD1 (5 bases). This CDR3 region has 16 residues. Germline lookup yields CDR1 DFQATT and CDR2 SNEGSKA (reference sequence). Trimming stripped 0 bases from V and 0 bases from J, with 14 bases between.

This clonotype was observed many times. Compared with germline, one end of the junction differs, possibly owing to a read error. The J gene is TRBJ2-3, the V gene TRBV12-3 or TRBV12-4; the match to TRBD2 covers 12 bases. The length of the CDR3 is 16 residues. The CDR3 is CASSLAGGPRYDTQYF. CDR3 DNA: TGTGCCAGCAGTCTAGCGGGAGGGCCGAGGTATGATACGCAGTATTTT.

This clonotype was seen ten or more times. The J gene is TRBJ2-7, the V gene TRBV6-1; no reliable D call. CDR3 size: 14 residues. The germline CDR1 and CDR2 sequences are MNHNS and SASEGT. Trimming took 2 bases from V and 0 from J, leaving 8 bases between them. The CDR3 protein is CASSEQTYSYEQYF. CDR3 in DNA: TGTGCCAGCAGTGAACAGACCTACTCCTACGAGCAGTACTTC.

The chain combines TRBV5-1 with TRBJ1-6; D call uncertain. Trimming removed 0 bases from V and 3 bases from J, with 4 bases in between. Germline V gene lookup returns CDR1 SGHRS and CDR2 YFSETQ. CDR3 length: 14 amino acids. The CDR3 region has the DNA TGCGCCAGCAGCTTGGGAGACTATAATTCACCCCTCCACTTT. Translating gives CASSLGDYNSPLHF.

This clonotype was detected many times. The rearrangement joins TRBV7-8 to TRBJ2-5, with 11 bases that match TRBD2. Germline V gene data show CDR1 as SGHVS and CDR2 as FQNEAQ. CDR3 length: 13 residues. Trimming took 5 bases from V and 4 from J; bases not matched to a gene: 0. CDR3 sequence (DNA): TGTGCCAGCAGCGGACTAGCGGGAGAGACCCAGTACTTC. This sequence encodes CASSGLAGETQYF.

At least ten counts were recorded for this clonotype. The gene calls are TRBV2 and TRBJ1-1; 9 positions agree with TRBD1. The CDR3 totals 13 residues. Germline V gene lookup returns CDR1 SNHLY and CDR2 FYNNEI. The V and J ends lost 3 bases and 10 bases, in that order; junction bases with no gene match: 6. This CDR3 reads CASSDSGTGPAFF. CDR3 sequence (DNA): TGTGCCAGCAGTGATAGTGGGACAGGGCCAGCTTTCTTT.

The V and J genes are TRBV6-1 and TRBJ1-4; D remains unclear. The V end lost 7 bases, the J end lost 2 bases, and 20 bases lay between the germline ends. Per the germline V gene, CDR1 is MNHNS and CDR2 is SASEGT. The CDR3 length is 17 residues. The chain's CDR3 is CASISGRMPTTNEKLFF. As DNA, the CDR3 is TGTGCCAGCATCTCTGGCCGAATGCCCACCACTAATGAAAAACTGTTTTTT.

Only a few counts were recorded for this clonotype. The V call is TRBV20-1, the J call TRBJ2-1; TRBD1 matches 10 bases. J was trimmed by 7 bases and V by 7 bases; bases with no gene match: 13. The CDR3 spans 15 residues. Germline-derived CDR1 and CDR2 are DFQATT and SNEGSKA (reference sequence). Here the CDR3 reads CSVVRTGGFTNEQFF. The CDR3 DNA reads as TGCAGTGTTGTCCGGACAGGGGGTTTTACAAATGAGCAGTTCTTC.

The chain employs TRBV28 and TRBJ2-7, with D maybe TRBD1 (6 bases). The germline V gene has CDR1 MDHEN and CDR2 SYDVKM. V gave up 3 bases and J gave up 1 base, with 10 bases separating them. This CDR3 contains 14 residues. In DNA form, the CDR3 reads TGTGCCAGCAGTTTTTCAGGGGCATCCTACGAGCAGTACTTC. The encoded protein is CASSFSGASYEQYF. The full variable domain, in which reference TRBV28 and TRBJ2-7 provide the parts outside the CDR3, is DVKVTQSSRYLVKRTGEKVFLECVQDMDHENMFWYRQDPGLGLRLIYFSYDVKMKEKGDIPEGYSVSREKKERFSLILESASTNQTSMYLCASSFSGASYEQYFGPGTRLTVT.

In its sample, this clonotype was seen many times. One junction end does not reproduce the germline sequence, and a read error may be involved. The chain links TRBV9 to TRBJ2-7; TRBD2 matches 8 bases. CDR3 size: 15 residues. Germline assignment: CDR1 SGDLS and CDR2 YYNGEE. The CDR3 region has the DNA TGTGCCAGCAGCGTTTCTGTACTAGCGGAGTACGGGCAGTACTTC. This translates into CASSVSVLAEYGQYF.